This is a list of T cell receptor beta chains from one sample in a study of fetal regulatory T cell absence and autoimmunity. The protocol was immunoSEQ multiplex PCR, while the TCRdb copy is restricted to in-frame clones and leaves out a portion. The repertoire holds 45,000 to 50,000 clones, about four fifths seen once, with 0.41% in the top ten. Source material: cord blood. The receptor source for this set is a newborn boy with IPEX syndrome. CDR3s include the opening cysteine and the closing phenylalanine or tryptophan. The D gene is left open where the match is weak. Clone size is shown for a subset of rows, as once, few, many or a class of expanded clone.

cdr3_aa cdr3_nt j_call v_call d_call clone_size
CASSYSTYNEQFF TGTGCCAGCAGTTACTCTACCTACAATGAGCAGTTCTTC TRBJ2-1 TRBV6-5 . .
CASSRSSYEQYF TGTGCCAGCAGCAGAAGCTCCTACGAGCAGTACTTC TRBJ2-7 TRBV7-2 . .
CASSYGRGGPQYTF TGTGCCAGCAGTTACGGTAGAGGGGGGCCTCAATACACCTTC TRBJ1-2 TRBV6-5 . .
CASSLGRGLGSYEQYF TGTGCCAGCAGCTTAGGCCGGGGGCTAGGCTCCTACGAGCAGTACTTC TRBJ2-7 TRBV13 . .
CASSLLAGSYEQYF TGTGCCAGCAGCTTACTAGCGGGCTCCTACGAGCAGTACTTC TRBJ2-7 TRBV7-2 TRBD2 .
CASSYGAGGGNEQYF TGTGCCAGCAGTTACGGAGCGGGGGGCGGGAACGAGCAGTACTTC TRBJ2-7 TRBV6-5 TRBD2 .
CASGWGLAEYNEQFF TGTGCTAGTGGTTGGGGACTAGCGGAGTACAATGAGCAGTTCTTC TRBJ2-1 TRBV12-5 TRBD2 .
CASSYRAGYTF TGTGCCAGCAGCTACAGGGCTGGCTACACCTTC TRBJ1-2 TRBV25-1 . .
CASSQGRSGRETQYF TGCGCCAGCAGCCAAGGAAGGTCCGGTAGGGAGACCCAGTACTTC TRBJ2-5 TRBV4-1 . .
CATSREQNTEAFF TGTGCCACCAGCAGAGAACAGAACACTGAAGCTTTCTTT TRBJ1-1 TRBV15 . .
CASSHTGTSYGYTF TGTGCCAGCAGCCATACCGGGACGAGTTATGGCTACACCTTC TRBJ1-2 TRBV7-2 . few
CASSSDSSYEQYF TGTGCCAGCAGCTCCGATTCTAGCTACGAGCAGTACTTC TRBJ2-7 TRBV7-6 . .
CATSRDPRLTNYGYTF TGTGCCACCAGCAGAGATCCCAGGCTAACTAACTATGGCTACACCTTC TRBJ1-2 TRBV15 . .
CASSFAWDRHQETQYF TGTGCCAGCAGCTTTGCGTGGGACAGGCACCAAGAGACCCAGTACTTC TRBJ2-5 TRBV12-1 . .
CASSKSRELFF TGCGCCAGCAGCAAAAGTCGGGAGCTGTTTTTT TRBJ2-2 TRBV5-1 . .
CASSYSMSYGYTF TGTGCCAGCAGTTACTCTATGTCCTATGGCTACACCTTC TRBJ1-2 TRBV6-5 . .
CASRTGGTDTQYF TGCGCCAGCAGAACAGGGGGCACAGATACGCAGTATTTT TRBJ2-3 TRBV10-2 TRBD1 .
CASAYRGLNQPQHF TGTGCCAGCGCCTACAGGGGGCTTAATCAGCCCCAGCATTTT TRBJ1-5 TRBV19 TRBD1 few
CASSPQLSRTGLSGNTIYF TGTGCCAGCTCACCACAGTTATCCCGGACAGGGCTCTCTGGAAACACCATATATTTT TRBJ1-3 TRBV18 TRBD1 .
CASRGTGGNTIYF TGTGCCAGCAGGGGGACAGGAGGAAACACCATATATTTT TRBJ1-3 TRBV7-2 TRBD1 .
CASSSGTPYGYTF TGCGCCAGCAGCTCCGGGACGCCCTATGGCTACACCTTC TRBJ1-2 TRBV5-1 . .
CASSPGGGSSYNEQFF TGTGCCAGCTCACCAGGGGGCGGGAGCTCCTACAATGAGCAGTTCTTC TRBJ2-1 TRBV18 . .
CASSLTGKPNEQYF TGTGCCAGCAGCTTAACAGGAAAACCCAACGAGCAGTACTTC TRBJ2-7 TRBV5-5 . few